This T cell receptor (beta chain) is drawn from a study of T cells in Graves' hyperthyroidism and ophthalmopathy. Researchers amplified the TCR beta CDR3 regions from RNA transcripts. The HTBI primer set drove a first-round RT-PCR of the TCR CDR3. From the multiplex PCR reads, TCRdb called clonotypes with MiXCR, one entry per CDR3 protein. The sample shows a few hundred thousand distinct CDR3 sequences, around a fifth of them seen only once. The CDR3 sequence is 14 residues long. Trimming stripped 5 bases from V and 2 bases from J, with 12 bases between. The germline CDR1 and CDR2 sequences are SGHVS and FQNEAQ.

This chain links TRBV7-8 with TRBJ1-1; no clear D gene. The clonotype was recovered from a woman between 65 and 79 years old with Graves' ophthalmopathy. What was sequenced was blood. The CDR3 reads CASSAPLRNTEAFF. The CDR3 DNA reads as TGTGCCAGCAGCGCTCCCCTCAGAAACACTGAAGCTTTCTTT.